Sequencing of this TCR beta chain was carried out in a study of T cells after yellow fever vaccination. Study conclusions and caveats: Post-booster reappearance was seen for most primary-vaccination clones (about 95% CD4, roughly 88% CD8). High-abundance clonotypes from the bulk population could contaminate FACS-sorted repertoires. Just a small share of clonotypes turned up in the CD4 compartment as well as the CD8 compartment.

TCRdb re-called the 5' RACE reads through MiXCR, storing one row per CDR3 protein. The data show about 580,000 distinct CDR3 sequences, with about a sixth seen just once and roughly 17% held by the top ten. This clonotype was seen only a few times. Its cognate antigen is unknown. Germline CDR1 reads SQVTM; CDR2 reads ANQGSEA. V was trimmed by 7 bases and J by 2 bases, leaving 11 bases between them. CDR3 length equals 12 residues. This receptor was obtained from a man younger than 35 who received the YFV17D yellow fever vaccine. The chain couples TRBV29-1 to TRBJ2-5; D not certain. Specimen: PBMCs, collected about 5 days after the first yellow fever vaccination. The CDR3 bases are TGCAGCGGCGCTCATAGACAAGAGACCCAGTACTTC. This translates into CSGAHRQETQYF.